This entry lists 5 T cell receptor beta chains sequenced from one sample in a study of T-cell memory formation after mild COVID-19. Each CDR3 protein gets one entry after TCRdb re-called the 5' RACE reads with MiXCR. The sample has 350,000 to 450,000 distinct CDR3 sequences; 28% are singletons. The sample was PBMCs or a T cell subset sorted from them (not recorded which). These receptors all stem from an adult woman who had mild COVID-19 (a few samples of this study predate the infection). Cell type and time point are not known.

The chain carries TRBV6-2 or TRBV6-3 and TRBJ2-5, with 7 bases matching TRBD1. CDR1 is MNHEY and CDR2 is SVGEGT in the germline V gene. V lost 2 bases to trimming and J lost 3 bases; unmatched junction nucleotides: 9. This CDR3 comprises 16 residues. The DNA for the CDR3 is TGTGCCAGCAGTTACGGGTACAGGGGATCGAAAGAGACCCAGTACTTC. Residues: CASSYGYRGSKETQYF.

This clonotype was detected many times. CDR3 nucleotide sequence: TGTGCCAGCAGCCTAGACAGGGACGAGCAGTACTTC. Its protein product is CASSLDRDEQYF. The chain is built from TRBV4-2 and TRBJ2-7; 7 bases are a match to TRBD1. Trimming took 4 bases from V and 5 from J; bases not matched to a gene: 2. Germline-derived CDR1 and CDR2 are LGHNA and YNFKEQ. This CDR3 contains 12 residues.

The V gene is TRBV24-1, the J gene TRBJ2-1, with D possibly TRBD2 on 6 matching bases. The germline gives CDR1 KGHDR, CDR2 SFDVKD. Trimming took off 8 bases at V and 0 bases at J, with 16 bases between the two ends. The CDR3 consists of 16 residues. The CDR3 DNA follows: TGTGCCACCACCTCTGCGGAGGGTAGCTCCTACAATGAGCAGTTCTTC. This codes for CATTSAEGSSYNEQFF.

This clonotype was recorded at least ten times. The J gene is TRBJ1-1, the V gene TRBV4-2; D is unresolved. CDR1 is LGHNA and CDR2 is YNFKEQ in the germline V gene. The CDR3 has 16 amino acids. V was trimmed by 2 bases and J by 0 bases, leaving 13 bases between them. CDR3 loop: CASSQSGRQMNTEAFF. CDR3 DNA sequence: TGTGCCAGCAGCCAATCCGGGCGGCAGATGAACACTGAAGCTTTCTTT.

The CDR3 DNA is TGTGCCAGCAGCCCTGGGGGGCAGAACTATGGCTACACCTTC. Encoded protein: CASSPGGQNYGYTF. The genes are TRBV7-8 and TRBJ1-2, with a tentative D call TRBD1 (6 bases). V was shortened by 5 bases and J by 2 bases, with 12 bases between the two germline ends. CDR1 and CDR2 (germline): SGHVS, FQNEAQ. The CDR3 is 14 amino acids.